The entry that follows covers one T cell receptor (beta chain) sequence. The sample belongs to a study of control samples from healthy donors and cancer patients. Assay used: immunoSEQ multiplex PCR; TCRdb lists only in-frame clones, some missing. The repertoire holds over 65,000 clones, 85% to 90% seen once, with 9.5% to 10% in the top ten. Material: PBMCs. The source is a woman aged 45 to 65 with colorectal cancer.

The DNA of the CDR3 is TGTGCCAGCAGCCACAGACTAGCGGGGGACACCGGGGAGCTGTTTTTT. The encoded protein is CASSHRLAGDTGELFF. This rearrangement joins TRBV7-3 to TRBJ2-2, with 12 bases aligning to TRBD2. CDR1 SGHTA and CDR2 FQGTGA come from the germline V gene. V shed 5 bases and J 3 bases; nucleotides not matched to a gene: 4. The CDR3 length is 16 residues.